The 29 T cell receptor beta chains listed next were all sequenced from one sample in a study of blood T cell repertoires in COVID-19. This table comes from immunoSEQ multiplex PCR, and its TCRdb copy is limited to in-frame clones, with some not included. Of approximately 230,000 clones listed, about four fifths were seen once; the top ten hold 8.9%. The sequenced sample consisted of peripheral blood. Receptor source: a man older than 75 with acute or convalescent COVID-19.

The V and J genes are TRBV7-2 and TRBJ2-7; D is possibly TRBD1 (6 bases). The V end was cut by 2 bases, the J end by 2 bases, with 10 bases between. The CDR3 runs to 14 residues. Per the germline V gene, CDR1 is SGHTA and CDR2 is FQGNSA. CDR3 coding DNA: TGTGCCAGCAGCTTACTACAGGGACCCTACGAGCAGTACTTC. Protein sequence: CASSLLQGPYEQYF.

The V call is TRBV12-5, the J call TRBJ1-2, with D uncertain. The CDR3 runs to 13 residues. V lost 3 bases and J 2 bases, leaving 7 bases between the germline ends. In germline, CDR1 is LGHNT, CDR2 FRNRAP. CDR3 DNA sequence: TGTGCTAGTGGTTTAACACAGAACTATGGCTACACCTTC. Its translation is CASGLTQNYGYTF.

This chain joins TRBV30 and TRBJ1-5; TRBD1 matches 8 bases. This CDR3 contains 17 residues. Germline-derived CDR1 and CDR2 are GTSNPN and SVGIG (reference sequence). The V gene end was trimmed by 1 base and the J gene end by 6 bases; junction bases not matched to a gene: 14. This CDR3 reads CAWSAGTGPPRSQPQHF. The CDR3 coding sequence is TGTGCCTGGAGTGCAGGGACAGGCCCCCCTAGGAGTCAGCCCCAGCATTTT.

The chain joins TRBV7-3 to TRBJ2-4; TRBD2 agrees at 9 bases. Germline lookup yields CDR1 SGHTA and CDR2 FQGTGA. The CDR3 loop spans 17 amino acids. The J segment lost 1 base and the V segment lost 5 bases, leaving 9 bases of the junction unmatched. DNA of the CDR3: TGTGCCAGCAGCCCCGGCGGGGGGGTAAAGGCCAAAAACATTCAGTACTTC. It encodes CASSPGGGVKAKNIQYF.

V gene TRBV6-5 combines with J gene TRBJ1-6; D possibly corresponds to TRBD1 (6 bases). The V end lost 6 bases, the J end lost 7 bases, and 16 bases lay between the germline ends. CDR3 length: 15 amino acids. The V gene's germline CDR1 is MNHEY and CDR2 SVGAGI. CDR3 amino acids: CASRPTGGRNSPLHF. The CDR3 DNA reads TGTGCCAGCAGACCTACGGGGGGGCGGAATTCACCCCTCCACTTT.

This chain links TRBV19 with TRBJ2-7; D might be TRBD1 (6 bases). The CDR3 is made up of 11 amino acids. Trimming cost V 9 bases and J 3 bases, with 9 bases left between them. Germline-derived CDR1 and CDR2 are LNHDA and SQIVND (reference sequence). The CDR3 loop is CASRGGYEQYF. The CDR3 DNA reads as TGTGCCAGCAGGGGCGGCTACGAGCAGTACTTC. Filled out from reference TRBV19 and TRBJ2-7, the complete variable domain reads DGGITQSPKYLFRKEGQNVTLSCEQNLNHDAMYWYRQDPGQGLRLIYYSQIVNDFQKGDIAEGYSVSREKKESFPLTVTSAQKNPTAFYLCASRGGYEQYFGPGTRLTVT.

The V and J genes are TRBV24-1 and TRBJ1-5, with D tentatively TRBD1 (5 bases). V lost 4 bases and J 9 bases, leaving 18 bases between the germline ends. This CDR3 is 15 amino acids long. From germline, CDR1 is KGHDR and CDR2 SFDVKD. The CDR3 region is CATSDPAGGSSPQHF. Written as DNA, the CDR3 is TGTGCCACCAGTGACCCGGCGGGGGGTAGTTCGCCCCAGCATTTT.

The chain combines TRBV19 with TRBJ1-5; TRBD1 might be the D (6 bases). V was cut by 4 bases and J by 11 bases, with 18 bases left in between. CDR3 length: 14 residues. Germline V gene sequence: CDR1 LNHDA, CDR2 SQIVND (reference sequence). The CDR3 DNA sequence: TGTGCCAGTAGTAAACAGGGCAACGCAGGGGCCCAGCATTTT. Protein product: CASSKQGNAGAQHF.

The V and J genes are TRBV27 and TRBJ1-6; D remains unclear. Germline V gene data show CDR1 as MNHEY and CDR2 as SMNVEV (reference sequence). V lost 10 bases, J lost 0 bases, and 10 bases lay in between. The CDR3 is made up of 14 amino acids. The CDR3: CATGMSSYNSPLHF. DNA of the CDR3: TGTGCCACGGGGATGAGCTCCTATAATTCACCCCTCCACTTT.

The chain recombines TRBV28 with TRBJ1-2; 9 nucleotides line up with TRBD1. Germline loops: CDR1 MDHEN, CDR2 SYDVKM. The CDR3 spans 16 residues. Trimming at V came to 7 bases and at J to 2 bases, leaving 11 bases not matched to a gene. CDR3 protein: CASNSPGQGRNYGYTF. The CDR3, as DNA: TGTGCCAGCAACAGTCCGGGACAGGGTCGAAACTATGGCTACACCTTC.

This clone occurred once. Other DNA sequences in this specimen translate into the identical CDR3. The chain links TRBV6-5 to TRBJ1-3; TRBD1 might be the D (6 bases). Trimming pared 0 bases from V and 0 bases from J, leaving 6 bases between. The CDR3 runs to 15 residues. In germline, CDR1 is MNHEY, CDR2 SVGAGI. This CDR3 reads CASSYSGGSGNTIYF. The CDR3 DNA sequence: TGTGCCAGCAGTTACTCAGGGGGCTCTGGAAACACCATATATTTT.

The CDR3 spells CASSATGALGNTIYF. Written as DNA, the CDR3 is TGTGCCAGCAGCGCTACAGGGGCCCTTGGAAACACCATATATTTT. The J gene is TRBJ1-3, the V gene TRBV5-4; the match to TRBD1 covers 7 bases. Germline CDR1 reads SGHNT; CDR2 reads YYREEE (reference sequence). V shed 4 bases, J shed 3 bases, and the junction held 7 bases outside the gene matches. The CDR3 consists of 15 residues.

J is TRBJ2-5 and V is TRBV24-1, with 8 nucleotides matching TRBD2. This CDR3 region has 17 residues. The V gene's germline CDR1 is KGHDR and CDR2 SFDVKD. V lost 0 bases, J lost 4 bases, and 9 bases stayed unmatched. CDR3 bases: TGTGCCACCAGTGATTTGCCGGGGCGGGGGGACTCAGAGACCCAGTACTTC. As protein: CATSDLPGRGDSETQYF.

The rearrangement joins TRBV28 to TRBJ1-5; 7 bases fit TRBD1. This CDR3 comprises 16 residues. Germline assignment: CDR1 MDHEN and CDR2 SYDVKM. With V trimmed by 6 bases and J by 0 bases, 8 bases remained unmatched. The CDR3 coding sequence is TGTGCCAGCAGCTTCCGAAGACAGGGTAGCAATCAGCCCCAGCATTTT. Encoded protein: CASSFRRQGSNQPQHF.

The rearrangement uses TRBV18 and TRBJ2-7; D is perhaps TRBD1 (6 bases). This CDR3 is built from 12 residues. Per germline, CDR1 KGHSH and CDR2 LQKENI. V lost 6 bases to trimming and J lost 5 bases, with 11 bases between them. In DNA form, the CDR3 reads TGTGCCAGCTCCAACCAGGGGAACGAGCAGTACTTC. Its translation: CASSNQGNEQYF.

The rearrangement uses TRBV15 and TRBJ1-2, with 11 bases that match TRBD1. The J segment lost 8 bases and the V segment lost 0 bases, leaving 5 bases of the junction unmatched. The CDR3 is 15 residues long. Germline V gene data show CDR1 as LNHNV and CDR2 as YYDKDF (reference sequence). CDR3 in amino acids: CATSRDPRTGGGYTF. In nucleotides, the CDR3 is TGTGCCACCAGCAGAGATCCTAGGACAGGGGGCGGCTACACCTTC.

This clone was seen once. The genes are TRBV3-1 (or the pseudogene TRBV3-2) and TRBJ2-4, with a weak D call TRBD1 (6 bases). The CDR3 length is 12 residues. Trimming left V 1 base short and J 10 bases short, with 8 bases between. Germline-derived CDR1 and CDR2 are LGHDT and YNNKEL (reference sequence). CDR3 DNA: TGTGCCAGCAGCCAAGTTGGACAGATTCAGTACTTC. Encoded protein: CASSQVGQIQYF.

The chain is built from TRBV19 and TRBJ2-1, with D tentatively TRBD1 (5 bases). V lost 1 base, J lost 4 bases, and 11 bases lay in between. CDR3 length: 15 amino acids. Germline CDR1 and CDR2: LNHDA and SQIVND (reference sequence). CDR3 nucleotides: TGTGCCAGTAGTATAGGCAGGGTTGAGTACAATGAGCAGTTCTTC. It translates to CASSIGRVEYNEQFF.

The V call is TRBV3-1 (or the pseudogene TRBV3-2), the J call TRBJ2-5, with 11 bases lining up with TRBD2. The germline V gene encodes CDR1 LGHDT and CDR2 YNNKEL (reference sequence). CDR3 size: 16 residues. V lost 4 bases to trimming and J lost 2 bases; unmatched junction nucleotides: 6. CDR3 sequence: CASSPLAGGRQETQYF. CDR3 DNA: TGTGCCAGCAGCCCCTTAGCGGGAGGGAGGCAAGAGACCCAGTACTTC.

This clone appeared once. CDR3 residues: CASSRIGLAGGNAPSSYNEQFF. The DNA of the CDR3 is TGTGCCAGCTCACGAATCGGACTAGCGGGGGGGAATGCCCCTAGCTCCTACAATGAGCAGTTCTTC. The rearrangement uses TRBV18 and TRBJ2-1; the match to TRBD2 covers 15 bases. J lost 0 bases, V lost 4 bases, and 16 bases had no gene match. The CDR3 spans 22 residues. Germline CDR1 KGHSH, CDR2 LQKENI.

This sequence joins TRBV3-1 (or the pseudogene TRBV3-2) and TRBJ1-2, with 11 bases matching TRBD1. Losses at the gene ends were 1 base for V and 3 bases for J; bases not matched to a gene: 13. Per the germline V gene, CDR1 is LGHDT and CDR2 is YNNKEL (reference sequence). This CDR3 spans 19 amino acids. The CDR3 region is CASSQGRLGQGATDYGYTF. The CDR3 nucleotides are TGTGCCAGCAGCCAAGGAAGACTAGGACAGGGGGCGACTGACTATGGCTACACCTTC.

The chain uses TRBV6-5 and TRBJ1-5; 7 nucleotides agree with TRBD1. The CDR3 has 15 residues. Germline assignment: CDR1 MNHEY and CDR2 SVGAGI. V lost 10 bases to trimming and J lost 0 bases; unmatched junction nucleotides: 9. This CDR3 reads CATTRDSNSNQPQHF. As DNA, the CDR3 is TGTGCCACTACGAGGGACAGCAATAGCAATCAGCCCCAGCATTTT.

CDR3 in DNA: TGTGCCAGCAGTTACTCAGGAGGTATAGGGCACACTGAAGCTTTCTTT. Its translation is CASSYSGGIGHTEAFF. The chain links TRBV6-5 to TRBJ1-1, with D hard to call. In germline, CDR1 is MNHEY, CDR2 SVGAGI. V gave up 0 bases and J gave up 3 bases, with 14 bases separating them. The CDR3 loop spans 16 amino acids.

The gene calls are TRBV28 and TRBJ2-6; 9 nucleotides line up with TRBD1. Unmatched junction bases numbered 5, after V lost 5 bases and J lost 0 bases. The V gene's germline CDR1 is MDHEN and CDR2 SYDVKM. The CDR3 loop spans 17 amino acids. The CDR3 nucleotides read TGTGCCAGCAGTCCACAGGGGGCCGGCTCTGGGGCCAACGTCCTGACTTTC. Protein: CASSPQGAGSGANVLTF.

V and J are TRBV5-4 and TRBJ1-3, with 7 bases lining up with TRBD1. This CDR3 has 17 residues. CDR1 and CDR2 from the germline V gene are SGHNT and YYREEE (reference sequence). V lost 1 base and J lost 4; bases outside the gene matches: 11. The CDR3 region has the DNA TGTGCCAGCAGCTTGCCCTATCCGGGACAGTCGGGAAACACCATATATTTT. Protein: CASSLPYPGQSGNTIYF.

The chain employs TRBV6-6 and TRBJ1-1; 8 nucleotides align to TRBD1. The CDR3 runs 16 residues. Germline V gene sequence: CDR1 MNHNY, CDR2 SVGAGI (reference sequence). V shed 5 bases and J 0 bases; nucleotides not matched to a gene: 8. CDR3 residues: CASSPQGTGMNTEAFF. The CDR3 region has the DNA TGTGCCAGCAGTCCCCAGGGGACAGGTATGAACACTGAAGCTTTCTTT.

This clone showed up just a few times. This chain joins TRBV9 and TRBJ1-6; 12 nucleotides line up with TRBD1. Germline-derived CDR1 and CDR2 are SGDLS and YYNGEE. The CDR3 loop spans 18 amino acids. Germline trimming cut 3 bases from V and 10 bases from J; bases unmatched to any gene: 14. In DNA form, the CDR3 reads TGTGCCAGCAGCGCTGGGGACAGGGGGCGCAAGTTGGGATCACCCCTCCACTTT. This codes for CASSAGDRGRKLGSPLHF.

The table lists this clone with many counts. The chain is built from TRBV18 and TRBJ1-3; a possible D gene is TRBD1 (5 bases). Trimming pared 4 bases from V and 0 bases from J, leaving 10 bases between. CDR1 is KGHSH and CDR2 is LQKENI in the germline V gene. The length of the CDR3 is 15 residues. Here the CDR3 DNA reads TGTGCCAGCTCACTAGGGGATCTCTCTGGAAACACCATATATTTT. It is translated as CASSLGDLSGNTIYF.

This CDR3 reads CATSDLGGVADTQYF. DNA for the CDR3: TGTGCCACCAGTGATTTAGGCGGGGTGGCAGATACGCAGTATTTT. The genes are TRBV24-1 and TRBJ2-3; D possibly corresponds to TRBD2 (6 bases). CDR3 length: 15 residues. Trimming removed 1 base at V and 4 bases at J, with 11 bases between. Germline V CDR1 and CDR2: KGHDR, SFDVKD.